One sample yielded the 19 T cell receptor beta chains listed below, sequenced in a study of identical twins. Via MiXCR, TCRdb re-called the 5' RACE reads, giving one row per CDR3 protein. The sample records about 250,000 distinct CDR3 sequences, 6% to 8.5% being singletons. These data are also associated with another study on yellow fever vaccine responses in identical twins.

Sequenced: CD8+ T cells sorted from blood. These receptors originate from a woman in her late teens or twenties in good health.

The rearrangement uses TRBV6-5 and TRBJ2-1, with unresolved D. Looked up from germline, CDR1 is MNHEY and CDR2 is SVGAGI. The CDR3 loop spans 17 amino acids. V shed 0 bases and J shed 0 bases, with 12 bases lying between them. The CDR3 loop reads CASSYSKDGASYNEQFF. CDR3 DNA: TGTGCCAGCAGTTACTCGAAGGACGGCGCCTCCTACAATGAGCAGTTCTTC.

This clonotype showed up just a few times. The gene calls are TRBV7-9 and TRBJ2-5; 9 bases are a match to TRBD1. V shed 3 bases, J shed 3 bases, and the junction held 2 bases outside the gene matches. The CDR3 length is 14 residues. Germline CDR1 reads SEHNR; CDR2 reads FQNEAQ (reference sequence). The chain's CDR3 is CASSFGDREETQYF. CDR3 nucleotides: TGTGCCAGCAGCTTCGGGGACAGGGAAGAGACCCAGTACTTC.

Notes on this clonotype: A much larger clone is a single base away; this may be a read error. The chain is built from TRBV29-1 and TRBJ2-7, with D possibly matching TRBD2 (6 bases). V lost 5 bases and J lost 5, with 19 bases in between. The CDR3 extends over 14 amino acids. Germline CDR1 SQVTM, CDR2 ANQGSEA. CDR3 DNA: TGCAGCGTTAACTTGGAGGAGGGCCTACACGAGCAGTACTTC. It encodes CSVNLEEGLHEQYF.

There are many counts of this clonotype. This chain uses TRBV7-9 with TRBJ2-3; D may correspond to TRBD1 or TRBD2 (5 bases each). The CDR3 loop spans 16 amino acids. Germline loops: CDR1 SEHNR, CDR2 FQNEAQ (reference sequence). Trimming stripped 1 base from V and 4 bases from J, with 15 bases between. In nucleotides, the CDR3 is TGTGCCAGCAGCTTAGGACCGGGAATAGGGGCAGATACGCAGTATTTT. Protein product: CASSLGPGIGADTQYF.

This clonotype was observed many times. The chain uses TRBV28 and TRBJ2-3; D is ambiguous. This CDR3 has 13 residues. Deletions cut 3 bases from V and 1 base from J, with 5 bases between. Germline lookup yields CDR1 MDHEN and CDR2 SYDVKM. The CDR3 coding sequence is TGTGCCAGCAGTTTTAGTGGCACAGATACGCAGTATTTT. Encoded protein: CASSFSGTDTQYF. Full variable domain (missing parts from reference TRBV28 and TRBJ2-3): DVKVTQSSRYLVKRTGEKVFLECVQDMDHENMFWYRQDPGLGLRLIYFSYDVKMKEKGDIPEGYSVSREKKERFSLILESASTNQTSMYLCASSFSGTDTQYFGPGTRLTVL.

This clonotype was counted a few times. The J gene is TRBJ2-7, the V gene TRBV4-1; 11 nucleotides agree with TRBD2. The V and J ends lost 5 bases and 2 bases, in that order; junction bases with no gene match: 8. The germline V gene has CDR1 MGHRA and CDR2 YSYEKL. The length of the CDR3 is 16 residues. The CDR3 spells CASSYPTSGIPYEQYF. DNA of the CDR3: TGCGCCAGCAGCTATCCGACTAGCGGGATCCCCTACGAGCAGTACTTC.

This clonotype was picked up many times. This chain uses TRBV29-1 with TRBJ1-2; D is undetermined. V was clipped by 4 bases and J by 7 bases, with 7 bases between them. This CDR3 spans 10 amino acids. Germline lookup yields CDR1 SQVTM and CDR2 ANQGSEA. The CDR3 nucleotides read TGCAGCGTTGTAGAAGCTGGCTACACCTTC. Protein product: CSVVEAGYTF.

This clonotype was counted ten times or more. The V call is TRBV29-1, the J call TRBJ1-4; no firm D call. V was pared by 6 bases and J by 8 bases, with 13 bases between. The germline gives CDR1 SQVTM, CDR2 ANQGSEA. The CDR3 is made up of 12 amino acids. The CDR3 DNA reads as TGCAGCGTCCTAGGTGGTGGCGAAAAACTGTTTTTT. The encoded protein is CSVLGGGEKLFF. The full variable domain, with the rest looked up from reference TRBV29-1 and TRBJ1-4, is SAVISQKPSRDICQRGTSLTIQCQVDSQVTMMFWYRQQPGQSLTLIATANQGSEATYESGFVIDKFPISRPNLTFSTLTVSNMSPEDSSIYLCSVLGGGEKLFFGSGTQLSVL.

This clonotype was seen ten or more times. At one of its ends the junction is not consistent with the germline gene, which may arise from a read error. The V call is TRBV7-8, the J call TRBJ2-2; 10 positions agree with TRBD2. The V gene's germline CDR1 is SGHVS and CDR2 FQNEAQ. This CDR3 has 15 residues. The CDR3 coding sequence is TGTGCCAGCAGCGTAGCGGGAGGGAACACCGGGGAGCTGTTTTTT. Translated: CASSVAGGNTGELFF.

The chain links TRBV5-1 to TRBJ2-3; the D gene is possibly TRBD1 (7 bases). Germline V gene data show CDR1 as SGHRS and CDR2 as YFSETQ. The CDR3 is 15 amino acids. V lost 5 bases, J lost 2 bases, and 15 bases lay in between. The CDR3 DNA reads TGCGCCAGCAGGTTACAGGGGCGGGACACAGATACGCAGTATTTT. Translation gives CASRLQGRDTDTQYF.

Many counts were recorded for this clonotype. The J gene is TRBJ2-2, the V gene TRBV10-3; D gene unclear. Trimming pared 8 bases from V and 0 bases from J, leaving 10 bases between. CDR1 and CDR2 from the germline V gene are ENHRY and SYGVKD. The CDR3 loop spans 14 amino acids. CDR3 in amino acids: CAIGWNANTGELFF. The CDR3, as DNA: TGTGCCATCGGGTGGAACGCGAACACCGGGGAGCTGTTTTTT.

There are a few counts of this clonotype. This rearrangement joins TRBV27 to TRBJ1-2, with 9 nucleotides matching TRBD1. V dropped 5 bases and J dropped 5; count of bases not matched to a gene: 9. This CDR3 is built from 15 residues. Germline V gene lookup returns CDR1 MNHEY and CDR2 SMNVEV (reference sequence). In nucleotides, the CDR3 is TGTGCCAGCAGTCCCGGACAGGGGATGAATTATGGCTACACCTTC. Encoded protein: CASSPGQGMNYGYTF.

This clonotype has at least ten counts. The J gene is TRBJ2-1, the V gene TRBV5-1; TRBD2 might be the D (5 bases). V lost 2 bases and J lost 0, with 12 bases in between. CDR3 length: 16 residues. Germline values: CDR1 SGHRS, CDR2 YFSETQ. The CDR3 bases are TGCGCCAGCAGCTTAGTCCCGGGGAGCTCCTACAATGAGCAGTTCTTC. Translating gives CASSLVPGSSYNEQFF.

In its sample, this clonotype was seen many times. J is TRBJ2-1 and V is TRBV24-1; D gene unclear. The V and J ends lost 10 bases and 5 bases respectively, with 8 bases between them. Per germline, CDR1 KGHDR and CDR2 SFDVKD. This CDR3 contains 11 residues. CDR3 in DNA: TGTGCCACGGAGACTCACAATGAGCAGTTCTTC. This translates into CATETHNEQFF.

In its sample, this clonotype was seen many times. The chain uses TRBV12-3 or TRBV12-4 and TRBJ1-3; D possibly corresponds to TRBD1 (6 bases). The V end lost 6 bases, the J end lost 0 bases, and 12 bases lay between the germline ends. The CDR3 sequence is 15 residues long. Written as DNA, the CDR3 is TGTGCCAGCAGGGTGGACAGCATCTCTGGAAACACCATATATTTT. Its translation: CASRVDSISGNTIYF.

This clonotype was seen more than once but under ten times. The rearrangement joins TRBV10-3 to TRBJ2-5; D remains ambiguous. Deletions cut 2 bases from V and 2 bases from J, with 6 bases between. Germline V CDR1 and CDR2: ENHRY, SYGVKD. The length of the CDR3 is 13 residues. CDR3 amino acids: CAISEPEQETQYF. CDR3 in DNA: TGTGCCATCAGTGAGCCAGAACAAGAGACCCAGTACTTC.

This sequence joins TRBV7-6 and TRBJ2-7; D may be TRBD1 or TRBD2 (6 bases each). Germline-derived CDR1 and CDR2 are SGHVS and FNYEAQ. This CDR3 is built from 13 residues. V lost 8 bases to trimming and J lost 0 bases, with 11 bases between them. The DNA for the CDR3 is TGTGCCAGCGGCAGGGGAGGCTCCTACGAGCAGTACGTC. Encoded protein: CASGRGGSYEQYV.

The V and J genes are TRBV9 and TRBJ2-1; 11 bases match TRBD2. The CDR3 extends over 15 amino acids. Germline V CDR1 and CDR2: SGDLS, YYNGEE. V lost 4 bases to trimming and J lost 7 bases; unmatched junction nucleotides: 7. As DNA, the CDR3 is TGTGCCAGCAGCACCACTAGCGGGAGTAGTAATGAGCAGTTCTTC. Encoded protein: CASSTTSGSSNEQFF.

This clonotype was detected ten times or more. The chain uses TRBV28 and TRBJ1-1; possibly TRBD1 for D (5 bases). Trimming removed 4 bases from V and 6 bases from J, with 27 bases in between. The CDR3 runs 18 residues. CDR1 and CDR2 from the germline V gene are MDHEN and SYDVKM. CDR3 sequence reads: CASSSSHVPRQGTPEAFF. CDR3 nucleotides: TGTGCCAGCAGTTCCTCTCATGTCCCCCGCCAGGGAACCCCTGAAGCTTTCTTT.